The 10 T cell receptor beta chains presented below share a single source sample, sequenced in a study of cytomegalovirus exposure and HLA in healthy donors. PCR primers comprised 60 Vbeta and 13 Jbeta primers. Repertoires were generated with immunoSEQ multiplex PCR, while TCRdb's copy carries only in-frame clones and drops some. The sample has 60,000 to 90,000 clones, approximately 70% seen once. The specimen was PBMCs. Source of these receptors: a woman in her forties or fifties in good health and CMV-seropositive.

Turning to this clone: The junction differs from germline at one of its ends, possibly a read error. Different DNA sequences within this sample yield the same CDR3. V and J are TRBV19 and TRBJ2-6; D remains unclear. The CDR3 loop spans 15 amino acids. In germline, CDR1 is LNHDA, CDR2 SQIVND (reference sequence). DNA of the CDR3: TGTGCTAGTAGTAATTGGGCCAGCACTCCAGAAGTCCTGACTTTC. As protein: CASSNWASTPEVLTF.

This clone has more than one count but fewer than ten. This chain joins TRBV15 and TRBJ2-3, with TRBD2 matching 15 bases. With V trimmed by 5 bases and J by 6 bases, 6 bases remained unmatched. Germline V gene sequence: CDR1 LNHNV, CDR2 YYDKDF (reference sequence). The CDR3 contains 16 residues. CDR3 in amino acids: CATSLRTSGRGDTQYF. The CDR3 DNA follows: TGTGCCACCAGCTTACGGACTAGCGGGAGGGGGGATACGCAGTATTTT.

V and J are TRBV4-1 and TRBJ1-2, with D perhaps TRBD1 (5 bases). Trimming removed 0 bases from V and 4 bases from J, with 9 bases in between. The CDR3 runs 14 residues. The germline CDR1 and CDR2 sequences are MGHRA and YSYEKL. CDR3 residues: CASSQDLQGYGYTF. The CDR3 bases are TGCGCCAGCAGCCAAGATCTGCAGGGCTATGGCTACACCTTC.

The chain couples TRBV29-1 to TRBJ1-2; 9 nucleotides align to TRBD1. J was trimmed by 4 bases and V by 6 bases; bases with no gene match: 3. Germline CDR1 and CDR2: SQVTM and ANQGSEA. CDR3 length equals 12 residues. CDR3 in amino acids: CSVPGQGYGYTF. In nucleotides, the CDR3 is TGCAGCGTACCGGGACAGGGCTATGGCTACACCTTC.

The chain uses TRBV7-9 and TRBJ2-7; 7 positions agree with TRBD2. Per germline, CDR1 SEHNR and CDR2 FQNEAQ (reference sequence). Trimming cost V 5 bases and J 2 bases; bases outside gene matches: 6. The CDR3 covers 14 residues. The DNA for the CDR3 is TGTGCCAGCAGCCCTGGACTAGTTCCCTACGAGCAGTACTTC. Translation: CASSPGLVPYEQYF.

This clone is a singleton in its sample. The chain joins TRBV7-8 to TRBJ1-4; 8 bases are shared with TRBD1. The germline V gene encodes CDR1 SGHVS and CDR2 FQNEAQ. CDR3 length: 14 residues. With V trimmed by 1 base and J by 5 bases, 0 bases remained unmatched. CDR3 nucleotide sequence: TGTGCCAGCAGCTTAGGACAGGGGAATGAAAAACTGTTTTTT. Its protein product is CASSLGQGNEKLFF.

This chain's CDR3 is CASSTRRTGGRTEAFF. For the CDR3, the DNA is TGTGCCAGCAGCACCAGGCGGACAGGCGGGCGTACTGAAGCTTTCTTT. V is TRBV5-5 and J is TRBJ1-1; TRBD1 matches at 7 bases. Germline-derived CDR1 and CDR2 are SGHKS and YYEKEE (reference sequence). The junction had 14 bases not matched to a gene; V was cut back by 4 bases and J by 5 bases. This CDR3 has 16 amino acids.

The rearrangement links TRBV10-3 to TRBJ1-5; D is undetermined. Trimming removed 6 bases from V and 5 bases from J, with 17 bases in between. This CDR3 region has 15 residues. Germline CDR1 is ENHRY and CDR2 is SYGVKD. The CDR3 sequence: CAISESGRGDQPQHF. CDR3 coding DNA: TGTGCCATCAGCGAGAGCGGACGGGGAGATCAGCCCCAGCATTTT.

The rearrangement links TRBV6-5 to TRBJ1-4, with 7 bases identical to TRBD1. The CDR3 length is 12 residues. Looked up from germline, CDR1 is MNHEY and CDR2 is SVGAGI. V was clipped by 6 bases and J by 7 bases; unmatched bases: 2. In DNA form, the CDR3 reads TGTGCCAGCAGCGACAGGGCTGAAAAACTGTTTTTT. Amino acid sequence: CASSDRAEKLFF.

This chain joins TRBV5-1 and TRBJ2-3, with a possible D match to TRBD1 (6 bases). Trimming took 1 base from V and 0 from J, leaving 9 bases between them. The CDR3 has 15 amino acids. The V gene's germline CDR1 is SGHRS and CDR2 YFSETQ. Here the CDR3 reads CASSLTGSSTDTQYF. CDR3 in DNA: TGCGCCAGCAGCTTGACAGGGTCTAGCACAGATACGCAGTATTTT.